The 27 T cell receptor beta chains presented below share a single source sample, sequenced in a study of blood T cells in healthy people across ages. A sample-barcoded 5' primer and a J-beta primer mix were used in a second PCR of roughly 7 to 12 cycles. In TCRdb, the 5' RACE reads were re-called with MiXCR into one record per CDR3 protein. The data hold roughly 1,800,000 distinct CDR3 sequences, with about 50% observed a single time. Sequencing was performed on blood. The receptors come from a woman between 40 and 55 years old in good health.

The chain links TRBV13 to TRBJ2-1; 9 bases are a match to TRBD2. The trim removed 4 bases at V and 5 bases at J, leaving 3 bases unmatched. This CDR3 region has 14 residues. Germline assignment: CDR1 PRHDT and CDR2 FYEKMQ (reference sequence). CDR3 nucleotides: TGTGCCAGCAGCTCCGGGACTAGCCACAATGAGCAGTTCTTC. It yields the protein CASSSGTSHNEQFF.

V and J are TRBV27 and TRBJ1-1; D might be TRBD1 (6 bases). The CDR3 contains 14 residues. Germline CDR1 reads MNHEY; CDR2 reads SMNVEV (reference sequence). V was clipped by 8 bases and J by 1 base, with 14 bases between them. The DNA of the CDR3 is TGTGCCAGCTCCAAGGGGGGGAAGAACACTGAAGCTTTCTTT. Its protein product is CASSKGGKNTEAFF.

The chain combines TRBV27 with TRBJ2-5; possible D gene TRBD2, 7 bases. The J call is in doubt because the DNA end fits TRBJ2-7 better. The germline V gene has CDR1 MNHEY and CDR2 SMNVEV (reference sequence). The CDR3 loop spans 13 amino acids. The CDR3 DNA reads TGTGCCAGCAGTTCAACAGGGAGGGGCGAGCAGTACTTC. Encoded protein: CASSSTGRGEQYF.

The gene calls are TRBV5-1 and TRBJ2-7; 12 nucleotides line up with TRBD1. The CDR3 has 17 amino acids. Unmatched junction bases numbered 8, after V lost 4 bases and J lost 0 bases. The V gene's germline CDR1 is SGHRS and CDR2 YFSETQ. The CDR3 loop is CASSPGTGGFSSYEQYF. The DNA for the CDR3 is TGCGCCAGCAGCCCCGGGACAGGGGGCTTTTCCTCCTACGAGCAGTACTTC.

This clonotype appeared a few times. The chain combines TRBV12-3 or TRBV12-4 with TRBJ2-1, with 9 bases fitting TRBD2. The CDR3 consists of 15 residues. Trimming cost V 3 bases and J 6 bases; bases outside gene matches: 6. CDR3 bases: TGTGCCAGCAGTTTCGCGGCGGGGGGGCCCAATGAGCAGTTCTTC. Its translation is CASSFAAGGPNEQFF.

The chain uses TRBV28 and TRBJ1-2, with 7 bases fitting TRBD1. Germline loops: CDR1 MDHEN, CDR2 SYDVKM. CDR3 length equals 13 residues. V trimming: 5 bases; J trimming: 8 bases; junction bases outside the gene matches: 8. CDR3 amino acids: CASSADRVDGYTF. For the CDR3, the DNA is TGTGCCAGCAGTGCAGACAGGGTCGACGGCTACACCTTC.

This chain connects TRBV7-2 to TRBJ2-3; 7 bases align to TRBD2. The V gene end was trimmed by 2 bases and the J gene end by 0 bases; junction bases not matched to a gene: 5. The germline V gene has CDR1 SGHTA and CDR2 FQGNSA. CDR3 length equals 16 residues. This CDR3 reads CASSLYGGFSTDTQYF. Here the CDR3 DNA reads TGTGCCAGCAGCTTATACGGGGGGTTTAGCACAGATACGCAGTATTTT.

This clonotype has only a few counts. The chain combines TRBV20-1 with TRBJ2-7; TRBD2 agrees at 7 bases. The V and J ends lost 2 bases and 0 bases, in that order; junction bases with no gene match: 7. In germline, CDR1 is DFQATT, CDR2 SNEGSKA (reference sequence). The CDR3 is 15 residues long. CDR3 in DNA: TGCAGTGCTAGAATTAGCGGGTCGAGCTCCTACGAGCAGTACTTC. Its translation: CSARISGSSSYEQYF.

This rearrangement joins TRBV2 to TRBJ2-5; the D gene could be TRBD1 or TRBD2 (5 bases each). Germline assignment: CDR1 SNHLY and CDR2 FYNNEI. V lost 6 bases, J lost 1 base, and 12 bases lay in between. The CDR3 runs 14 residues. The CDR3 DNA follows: TGTGCCAGCAGAGAGGGACGGACCCAAGAGACCCAGTACTTC. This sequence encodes CASREGRTQETQYF.

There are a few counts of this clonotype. The CDR3: CASSSGVDRNYGYTF. The CDR3 DNA sequence: TGTGCCAGCAGCTCGGGAGTGGACAGGAACTATGGCTACACCTTC. V usage is TRBV11-2 and J usage is TRBJ1-2; TRBD1 aligns across 7 bases. The V gene end was trimmed by 4 bases and the J gene end by 2 bases; junction bases not matched to a gene: 7. The CDR3 spans 15 residues. The germline gives CDR1 SGHAT, CDR2 FQNNGV.

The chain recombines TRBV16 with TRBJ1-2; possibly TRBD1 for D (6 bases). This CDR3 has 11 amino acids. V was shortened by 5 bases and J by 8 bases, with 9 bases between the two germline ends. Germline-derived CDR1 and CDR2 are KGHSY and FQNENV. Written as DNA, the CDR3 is TGTGCCAGCAGCTACAGGGAGGGCTACACCTTC. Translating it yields CASSYREGYTF.

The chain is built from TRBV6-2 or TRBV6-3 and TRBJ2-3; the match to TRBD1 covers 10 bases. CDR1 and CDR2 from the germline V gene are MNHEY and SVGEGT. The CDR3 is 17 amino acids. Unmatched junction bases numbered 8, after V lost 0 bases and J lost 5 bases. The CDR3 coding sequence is TGTGCCAGCAGTTACTCATCCGGGACAGGGGTAAGAGATACGCAGTATTTT. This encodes CASSYSSGTGVRDTQYF.

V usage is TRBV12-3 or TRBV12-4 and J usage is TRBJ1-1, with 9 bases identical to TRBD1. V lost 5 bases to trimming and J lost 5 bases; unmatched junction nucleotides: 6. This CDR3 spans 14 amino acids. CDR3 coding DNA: TGTGCCAGCAGTGTACAGGGGGCGAGGACTGAAGCTTTCTTT. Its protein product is CASSVQGARTEAFF.

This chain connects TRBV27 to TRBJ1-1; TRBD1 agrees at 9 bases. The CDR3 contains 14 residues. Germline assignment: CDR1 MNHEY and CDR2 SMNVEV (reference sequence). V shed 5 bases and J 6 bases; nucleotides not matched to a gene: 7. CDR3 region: CASSGRDRAAEAFF. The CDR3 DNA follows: TGTGCCAGCAGTGGTAGGGACAGGGCAGCTGAAGCTTTCTTT.

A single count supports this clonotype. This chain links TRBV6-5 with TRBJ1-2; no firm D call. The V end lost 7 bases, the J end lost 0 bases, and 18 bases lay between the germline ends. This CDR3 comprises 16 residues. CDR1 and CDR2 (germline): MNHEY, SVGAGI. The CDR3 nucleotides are TGTGCCAGCATGCGGAAGGAGGCTCTCTCTAACTATGGCTACACCTTC. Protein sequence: CASMRKEALSNYGYTF.

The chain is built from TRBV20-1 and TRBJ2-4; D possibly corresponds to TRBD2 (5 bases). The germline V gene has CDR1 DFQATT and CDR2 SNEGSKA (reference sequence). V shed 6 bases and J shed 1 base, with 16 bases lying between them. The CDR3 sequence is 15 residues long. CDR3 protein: CSARGRDWAKNIQYF. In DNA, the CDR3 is TGCAGTGCACGCGGTCGGGATTGGGCCAAAAACATTCAGTACTTC.

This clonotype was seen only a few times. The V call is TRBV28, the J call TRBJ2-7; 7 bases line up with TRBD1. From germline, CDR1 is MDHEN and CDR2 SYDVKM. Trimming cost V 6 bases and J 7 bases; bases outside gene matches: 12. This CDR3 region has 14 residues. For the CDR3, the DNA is TGTGCCAGCAGGAGACAGGGCTTATACTATGAGCAGTACTTC. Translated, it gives CASRRQGLYYEQYF.

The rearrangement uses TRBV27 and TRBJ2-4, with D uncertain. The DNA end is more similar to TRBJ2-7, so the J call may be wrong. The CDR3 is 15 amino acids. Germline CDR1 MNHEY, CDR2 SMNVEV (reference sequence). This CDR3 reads CASSRLVVLSYEQYF. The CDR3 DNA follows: TGTGCCAGCAGCCGTCTCGTAGTGTTATCCTACGAGCAGTACTTC.

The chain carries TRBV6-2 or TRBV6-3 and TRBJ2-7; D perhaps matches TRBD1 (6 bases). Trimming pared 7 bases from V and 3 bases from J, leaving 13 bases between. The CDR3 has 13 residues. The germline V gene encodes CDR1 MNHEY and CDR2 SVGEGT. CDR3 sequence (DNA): TGTGCCAGCAACACAGGCAGGGGCTACGAGCAGTACTTC. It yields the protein CASNTGRGYEQYF.

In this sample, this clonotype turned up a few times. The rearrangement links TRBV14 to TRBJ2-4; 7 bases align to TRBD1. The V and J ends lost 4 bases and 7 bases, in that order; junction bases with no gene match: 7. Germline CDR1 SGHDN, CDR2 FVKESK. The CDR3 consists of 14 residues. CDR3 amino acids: CASSPTPTGNIQYF. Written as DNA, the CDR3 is TGTGCCAGCAGCCCAACACCGACAGGGAACATTCAGTACTTC.

This CDR3 is CASSYSSENTEAFF. The CDR3 region has the DNA TGTGCCAGCAGTTACTCGAGCGAAAACACTGAAGCTTTCTTT. The rearrangement joins TRBV6-6 to TRBJ1-1; D gene uncertain. Germline V gene lookup returns CDR1 MNHNY and CDR2 SVGAGI (reference sequence). Trimming stripped 0 bases from V and 2 bases from J, with 7 bases between. The CDR3 runs to 14 residues.

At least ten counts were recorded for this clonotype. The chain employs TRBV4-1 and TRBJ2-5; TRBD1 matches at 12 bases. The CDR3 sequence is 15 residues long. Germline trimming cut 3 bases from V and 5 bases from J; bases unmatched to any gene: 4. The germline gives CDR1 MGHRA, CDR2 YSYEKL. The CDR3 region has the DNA TGCGCCAGCAGCCAGGGACAGGGGGCGTGGGAGACCCAGTACTTC. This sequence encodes CASSQGQGAWETQYF.

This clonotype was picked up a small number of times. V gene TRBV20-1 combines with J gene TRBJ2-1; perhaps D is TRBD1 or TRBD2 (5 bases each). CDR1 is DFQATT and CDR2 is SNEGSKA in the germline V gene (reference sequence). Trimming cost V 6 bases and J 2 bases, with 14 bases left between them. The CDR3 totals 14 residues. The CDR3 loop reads CSAWDVETYNEQFF. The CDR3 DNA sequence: TGCAGTGCCTGGGACGTCGAAACCTACAATGAGCAGTTCTTC.

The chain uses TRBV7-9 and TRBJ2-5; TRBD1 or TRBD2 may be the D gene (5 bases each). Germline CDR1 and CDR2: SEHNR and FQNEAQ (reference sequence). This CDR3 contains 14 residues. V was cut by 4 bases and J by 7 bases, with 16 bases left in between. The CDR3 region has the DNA TGTGCCAGCAGCTCCGATACAATGGGGACGACCCAGTACTTC. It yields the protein CASSSDTMGTTQYF.

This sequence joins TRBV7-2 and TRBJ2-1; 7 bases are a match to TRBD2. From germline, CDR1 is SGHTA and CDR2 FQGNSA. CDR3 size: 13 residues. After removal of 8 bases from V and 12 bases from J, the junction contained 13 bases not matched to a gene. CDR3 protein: CASRWGGKFGQFF. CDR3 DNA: TGTGCCAGCCGCTGGGGGGGTAAATTCGGGCAGTTCTTC.

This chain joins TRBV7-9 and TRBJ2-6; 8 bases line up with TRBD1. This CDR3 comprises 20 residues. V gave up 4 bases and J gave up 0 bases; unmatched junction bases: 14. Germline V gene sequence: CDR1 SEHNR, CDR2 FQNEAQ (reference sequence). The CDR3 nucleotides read TGTGCCAGCAGCTATCAGGTTGGGGACAGGATCCACTCTGGGGCCAACGTCCTGACTTTC. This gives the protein CASSYQVGDRIHSGANVLTF.

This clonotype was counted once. CDR3 amino acids: CSARGELGKTFYEQYF. The CDR3, as DNA: TGCAGTGCTAGAGGGGAACTCGGGAAGACATTCTACGAGCAGTACTTC. J is TRBJ2-5 and V is TRBV20-1, with D possibly being TRBD2 (5 bases). Gene TRBJ2-7 matches the end of the DNA better, so the J call may be wrong. Germline V gives CDR1 DFQATT, CDR2 SNEGSKA (reference sequence). The CDR3 has 16 residues.